This is a list of T cell receptor beta chains from one sample in a study of T cells in Graves' hyperthyroidism and ophthalmopathy. TCRdb reprocessed the multiplex PCR reads with MiXCR, giving one entry per CDR3 protein. This table has around 500,000 distinct CDR3 sequences, 14% appearing once. Sequencing was done on a sample of blood. The receptors derive from a woman in her thirties or forties with Graves' hyperthyroidism. Both conserved end residues are part of each CDR3. A D gene is named only where the DNA matches it firmly. The size field is filled for only some rows; it gives once, few, many or a size class.

v_gene	d_gene	j_gene	abundance	CDR3nt	CDR3aa
TRBV9	.	TRBJ2-3	.	TGTGCCAGCAGCGTAGTTAGCGCGAGCACAGATACGCAGTATTTT	CASSVVSASTDTQYF
TRBV7-2	.	TRBJ1-2	many	TGTGCCAGCAGCTCCCGACAGGTTAAAGTCTATGGCTACACCTTC	CASSSRQVKVYGYTF
TRBV5-1	.	TRBJ2-4	many	TGCGCCAGCGGCGCCGAGGCAGGTGCTGACATTCAGTACTTC	CASGAEAGADIQYF
TRBV28	.	TRBJ2-7	many	TGTGCCAGCAGCATAGACAGGAACCGAGTCTACGAGCAGTACTTC	CASSIDRNRVYEQYF
TRBV20-1	.	TRBJ1-1	many	TGCAGTGCTGAACTGGCAGAAAACACTGAAGCTTTCTTT	CSAELAENTEAFF
TRBV2	.	TRBJ2-6	.	TGTGCCAGCAAGGCCCCGGGGGCCAACGTCCTGACTTTC	CASKAPGANVLTF
TRBV20-1	TRBD1	TRBJ1-2	.	TGCAGGGCATGGACAGAGACAGGGGGAACCTATGGCTACACCTTC	CRAWTETGGTYGYTF
TRBV28	TRBD1	TRBJ2-1	many	TGTGCCAGCAGTTCCGCGGACAGGGGGCAGTTCTTC	CASSSADRGQFF
TRBV18	TRBD1	TRBJ2-3	.	TGTGCCAGCTATGGACAGGGGTTTGTTGGCACAGATACGCAGTATTTT	CASYGQGFVGTDTQYF
TRBV7-2	.	TRBJ2-2	many	TGTGCCAGCAGCTTAGATCAGGGGCGGACCGGGGAGCTGTTTTTT	CASSLDQGRTGELFF
TRBV28	.	TRBJ1-3	many	TGTGCCAGCAGTTTGGGGTCTCACTCTGGAAACACCATATATTTT	CASSLGSHSGNTIYF
TRBV18	TRBD2	TRBJ2-1	.	TGTGCCAGCGAACTACGAGCCGGGACTAGCTTAATCAATGAGCAGTTCTTC	CASELRAGTSLINEQFF
TRBV11-2	.	TRBJ1-5	many	TGTGCCAGCAGTTTTTCCCAGGGCGCGGGCAATCAGCCCCAGCATTTT	CASSFSQGAGNQPQHF
TRBV28	TRBD1	TRBJ1-5	few	TGTGCCAGCAGACGGGAGGGGTGGACAGGGGGTGATCAGCCCCAGCATTTT	CASRREGWTGGDQPQHF
TRBV5-1	TRBD2	TRBJ2-5	.	TGCGCCAGCAGCCCTAACTTTAGCGGGAGGAACCAAGAGACCCAGTACTTC	CASSPNFSGRNQETQYF
TRBV6-1	TRBD2	TRBJ2-1	many	TGTGCCAGCAGTGAAGTTGCGGGAGGGATTCTCGCTGAGCAGTTCTTC	CASSEVAGGILAEQFF
TRBV15	TRBD2	TRBJ2-3	.	TGTGCCACCAGCACCCTAAATGGGGGAGGGCCTAGCACAGATACGCAGTATTTT	CATSTLNGGGPSTDTQYF
TRBV13	TRBD1	TRBJ2-2	.	TGTGCCAGCACCACGACAGGGGCTGGGGCCGGGGAGCTGTTTTTT	CASTTTGAGAGELFF
TRBV6-2/TRBV6-3	.	TRBJ1-5	many	TGTGCCAGCAGAGAGACAGATTATAGCAATCAGCCCCAGCATTTT	CASRETDYSNQPQHF
TRBV20-1	.	TRBJ1-5	many	TGCAGTGCTAGAGATATCCAAACAGGGATAGATCAGCCCCAGCATTTT	CSARDIQTGIDQPQHF
TRBV3-1	TRBD1	TRBJ1-1	.	TGTGCCAGCAGCCGAGGGGGACAGGTCAACACTGAAGCTTTCTTT	CASSRGGQVNTEAFF
TRBV5-8	.	TRBJ2-1	.	TGTGCCAGCAGCTTGCGGTCAGCCTACAATGAGCAGTTCTTC	CASSLRSAYNEQFF
TRBV20-1	TRBD2	TRBJ2-3	many	TGCAGTGCTAGGCCTAGCGGGAGAAGGGATACGCAGTATTTT	CSARPSGRRDTQYF
TRBV7-7	.	TRBJ2-5	.	TGTGCTAGGCCAGAGACCCAGTACTTC	CARPETQYF
TRBV28	TRBD1	TRBJ2-7	many	TGTGCCAGCAGCAAGGGACAGTACTACGAGCAGTACTTC	CASSKGQYYEQYF
TRBV28	TRBD1	TRBJ2-7	many	TGTGCCAGCCGGAAAAGGACAGGGGGCCACGAGCAGTACTTC	CASRKRTGGHEQYF
TRBV20-1	TRBD2	TRBJ2-7	many	TGCAGTGCAGGACTAGCGGCCACCTCCTACGAGCAGTACTTC	CSAGLAATSYEQYF
TRBV19	.	TRBJ1-1	.	TGTGCCAGTAGTATAGGACAGAACACTGAAGCTTTCTTT	CASSIGQNTEAFF
TRBV19	.	TRBJ2-1	few	TGTGCCAGTAGTCTCTGGACTACGAGCTCCTACAATGAGCAGTTCTTC	CASSLWTTSSYNEQFF
TRBV12-3/TRBV12-4	.	TRBJ1-5	few	TGTGCCAGCAGTTTCTCGGATGGCAATCAGCCCCAGCATTTT	CASSFSDGNQPQHF
TRBV6-1	.	TRBJ1-1	many	TGTGCCAGCAGAACCTCCGGGACATCTAACACTGAAGCTTTCTTT	CASRTSGTSNTEAFF
TRBV11-1	.	TRBJ2-2	once	TGTGCCAGCAGTTTACTTGTCGGTTCAACCGGGGAGCTGTTTTTT	CASSLLVGSTGELFF
TRBV3-1	TRBD2	TRBJ2-1	many	TGTGCCAGCAGCCCTGGTCCGACTAGCGGGAGTTTTACCTACAATGAGCAGTTCTTC	CASSPGPTSGSFTYNEQFF
TRBV4-1	TRBD2	TRBJ2-3	.	TGCGCCAGCAGCCAGCCTGGACTAGCGGGATCGTGGGCAGATACGCAGTATTTT	CASSQPGLAGSWADTQYF
TRBV7-2	.	TRBJ2-1	many	TGTGCCAGCAGCTTAGTAGAGCTTTACAATGAGCAGTTCTTC	CASSLVELYNEQFF
TRBV11-2	TRBD1	TRBJ1-5	few	TGTGCCAGCAGCAGAAACAGGGGCCAAGAGCCCCAGCATTTT	CASSRNRGQEPQHF
TRBV15	TRBD2	TRBJ2-5	few	TGTGCCACCAGCAGAGTAGGGCGGGGGGAGACCCAGTACTTC	CATSRVGRGETQYF
TRBV6-1	.	TRBJ2-2	few	TGTGCCATCAGGGTTGGGACCGGGGAGCTGTTTTTT	CAIRVGTGELFF
TRBV11-3	.	TRBJ1-1	many	TGTGCCAGCAGCTCGGCCCTTGAAGCTTTCTTT	CASSSALEAFF
TRBV20-1	.	TRBJ2-1	many	TGCAGTGCTAGAGCCCGGCGTGCTGAGCAGTTCTTC	CSARARRAEQFF
TRBV5-8	TRBD2	TRBJ2-7	.	TGTGCCAGCAGCTGGGGAGGACTAGCGGGCACCTACGAGCAGTACTTC	CASSWGGLAGTYEQYF
TRBV18	TRBD1	TRBJ1-5	many	TGTGCCAGCTCACCACCGGGAACAGGGGGATATAGCAATCAGCCCCAGCATTTT	CASSPPGTGGYSNQPQHF
TRBV12-3/TRBV12-4	.	TRBJ1-4	many	TGTGCCAGCAGTTCCACAGGGAGGTGGGATGAAAAACTGTTTTTT	CASSSTGRWDEKLFF
TRBV20-1	.	TRBJ1-1	few	TGCAGTGCTAGAGATGAAAGACAGAGCCGGAAAGAAGCTTTCTTT	CSARDERQSRKEAFF
TRBV13	TRBD1	TRBJ1-1	many	TGTGCCAGCAGCCCCCAACAGGGGAAGAACACTGAAGCTTTCTTT	CASSPQQGKNTEAFF
TRBV11-2	TRBD2	TRBJ2-1	many	TGTGCCAGCAGCTTTGTTGCGGGAGGCAATGAGCAGTTCTTC	CASSFVAGGNEQFF
TRBV5-1	.	TRBJ2-3	.	TGCGCCAGCAGCGAACCTGGGGGGGATACGCAGTATTTT	CASSEPGGDTQYF
TRBV18	.	TRBJ1-1	many	TGTGCCAGCTCACCACTCTCCGACACTGAAGCTTTCTTT	CASSPLSDTEAFF
TRBV5-1	.	TRBJ2-2	.	TGCGTCAGCACCGCGGGACAAAACACCGGGGAGCTGTTTTTT	CVSTAGQNTGELFF
TRBV20-1	TRBD1	TRBJ1-6	.	TGCAGTGCTAGTCGGGACAGAAGCTCCTATAATTCACCCCTCCACTTT	CSASRDRSSYNSPLHF